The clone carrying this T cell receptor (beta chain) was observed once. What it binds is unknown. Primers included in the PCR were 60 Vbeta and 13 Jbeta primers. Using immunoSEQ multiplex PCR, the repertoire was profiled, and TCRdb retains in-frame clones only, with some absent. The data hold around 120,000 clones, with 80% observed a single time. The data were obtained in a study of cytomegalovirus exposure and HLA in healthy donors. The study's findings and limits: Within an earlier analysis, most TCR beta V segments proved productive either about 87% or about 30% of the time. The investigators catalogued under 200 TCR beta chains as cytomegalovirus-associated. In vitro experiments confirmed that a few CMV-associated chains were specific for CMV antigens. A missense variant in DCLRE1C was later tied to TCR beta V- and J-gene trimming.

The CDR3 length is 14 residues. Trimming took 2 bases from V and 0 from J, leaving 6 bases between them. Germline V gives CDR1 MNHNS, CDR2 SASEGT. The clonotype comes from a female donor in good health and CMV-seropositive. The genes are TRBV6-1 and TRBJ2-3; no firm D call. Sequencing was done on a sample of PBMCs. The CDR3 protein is CASSELPSTDTQYF. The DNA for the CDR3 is TGTGCCAGCAGTGAACTACCGAGCACAGATACGCAGTATTTT.